This TCR beta chain was recovered during a study of identical twins (dated by TCRdb to 2016 to 2017). With regard to the full study: To test whether fetal clonotypes persist, this study deep-sequenced TCR alpha and beta repertoires from monozygotic twins, from unrelated adults of various ages, and from cord blood. To rule out contamination, replicate twin experiments were performed at different times with different library preparation protocols.

Libraries were constructed by 5' RACE. The reads were generated on an Illumina HiSeq 2000. Template switching added a universal primer binding site, and the final cDNA carried a unique molecular identifier that allowed TCR cDNA molecules to be counted accurately. Specific primers in the conserved constant-segment region were used to synthesize first-strand cDNA for the TCR alpha and beta chains. Each cDNA library was double barcoded, with a SMART-Mk sample barcode plus Illumina barcodes, to control for contamination. TruSeq adapter sequences and Illumina sample barcodes were added in two successive PCR steps. TCR alpha and beta cDNA libraries were sequenced on the Illumina HiSeq platform with custom primers. Under the source paper's analysis protocol: Unique molecular identifiers were extracted from raw reads with MiGEC, and CDR3 positions were determined with MiXCR. For each individual, recombination models were inferred using an EM algorithm with the repgenHMM and IGoR tools. The analysis of shared clonotypes was done with the tcR package in R, with sharing normalized by the product of cloneset sizes. Out-of-frame nonproductive sequences were analyzed to study raw recombination free of thymic and clonal selection effects. TCRdb trimmed the raw reads at Q25, called clones with MiXCR and kept productive beta chains. Rows with a matching CDR3 protein are joined into one entry that keeps the most common DNA and genes. Clone size and V and J calls follow TCRdb, not the original study. This sample is represented by some 600,000 distinct CDR3 sequences; 7% to 7.5% of them were singletons. The ten largest clones add up to 1.6% of the sample.

Reading the germline V gene gives CDR1 MNHEY and CDR2 SVGAGI. V gives up 0 bases and J gives up 5 bases, and the segment between their germline ends measures 4 bases. Including the terminal cysteine and phenylalanine, the CDR3 comprises 13 residues. Only the CDR3 DNA is retained, 39 bases long and in frame from the first base. Points the paper makes about the study in general: Recombination models systematically underestimated out-of-frame TCR alpha sharing in monozygotic twins but agreed with sharing between unrelated individuals. Conclusions relied on cross-sectional statistical analysis, since the same donors could not be followed over many years. Fewer insertions were carried by abundant cord blood beta clonotypes, a similar but weaker trend appeared in young adult naive repertoires, and no such trend appeared in memory repertoires. Compared with coincidental sharing between unrelated individuals, an excess of low generation-probability sequences was observed among out-of-frame TCR alpha sequences shared between twins. Zero-insertion analyses could be partly confounded by invariant T cells such as MAIT and iNKT, although diverse VJ usage argued against such confounding for most clonotypes. Excess twin sharing in beta out-of-frame sequences was weaker because fewer shared sequences lowered the signal-to-noise ratio.

Every donor in the study was a healthy Caucasian. Three pairs of female monozygotic twins, all aged roughly 18 to 29 years, were included in the twin cohort. RNA for TCR libraries was isolated from peripheral blood mononuclear cells. Many counts were recorded for this clonotype. The antigen it binds to is not known. Base qualities are not provided; no much larger clone lies one nucleotide away. These data were likewise used in another study, on yellow fever vaccine responses in identical twins. From the second report: The authors reported that the T cell response to vaccination in identical twins appeared partly convergent and partly personalized. Focusing on identical twins, the study followed the T cell clones that responded to the vaccine, and did so with precision.

Recombination joined TRBV6-5 with TRBJ2-2, with the D gene too uncertain to name. The sequenced material came from PBMCs. The clonotype was recovered from a woman under 30 in good health. The DNA sequence follows: TGTGCCAGCAGTTACTCAGGGACCGGGGAGCTGTTTTTT. It specifies CASSYSGTGELFF.